This T cell receptor beta chain was retrieved from a study of blood T cell repertoires in COVID-19. Study overall: PBMCs, B-cell-depleted T cells, or T cells provided the cDNA or gDNA that made up the material.

The repertoire was sequenced with immunoSEQ multiplex PCR; TCRdb's copy has only in-frame clones and lacks some. The table has about 210,000 clones, roughly 90% seen once. The receptor was isolated from a woman between 18 and 29 years old who had recovered from COVID-19. The sequenced sample consisted of PBMCs or T cells enriched from blood (not recorded which).

This CDR3 reads CASSQDRGSGELFF. CDR3 sequence (DNA): TGTGCCAGCAGCCAAGACAGGGGATCCGGGGAGCTGTTTTTT. The chain recombines TRBV11-2 with TRBJ2-2; 8 bases line up with TRBD1. Per the germline V gene, CDR1 is SGHAT and CDR2 is FQNNGV. CDR3 size: 14 residues. The V gene end was trimmed by 5 bases and the J gene end by 6 bases; junction bases not matched to a gene: 5.